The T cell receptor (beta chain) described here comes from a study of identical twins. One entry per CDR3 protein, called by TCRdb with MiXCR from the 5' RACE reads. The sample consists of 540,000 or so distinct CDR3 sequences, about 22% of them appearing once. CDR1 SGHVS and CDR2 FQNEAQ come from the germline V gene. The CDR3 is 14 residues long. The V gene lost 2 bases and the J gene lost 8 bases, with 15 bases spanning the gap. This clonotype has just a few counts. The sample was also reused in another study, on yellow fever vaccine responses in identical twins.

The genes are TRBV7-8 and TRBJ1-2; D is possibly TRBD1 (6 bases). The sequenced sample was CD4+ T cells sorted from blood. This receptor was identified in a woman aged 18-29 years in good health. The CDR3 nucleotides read TGTGCCAGCAGCTTAACTATGGCAGGGGTAGGCTACACCTTC. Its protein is CASSLTMAGVGYTF.